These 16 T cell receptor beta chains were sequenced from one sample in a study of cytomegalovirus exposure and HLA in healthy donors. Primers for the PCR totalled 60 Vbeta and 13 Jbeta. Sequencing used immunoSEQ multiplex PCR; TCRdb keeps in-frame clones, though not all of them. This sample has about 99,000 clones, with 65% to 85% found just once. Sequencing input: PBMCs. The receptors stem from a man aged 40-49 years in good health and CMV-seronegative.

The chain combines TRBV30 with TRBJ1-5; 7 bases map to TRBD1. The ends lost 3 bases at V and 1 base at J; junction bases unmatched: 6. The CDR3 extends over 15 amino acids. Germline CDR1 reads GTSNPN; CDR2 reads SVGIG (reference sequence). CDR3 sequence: CAWSQGGGSNQPQHF. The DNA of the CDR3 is TGTGCCTGGAGCCAGGGGGGCGGAAGCAATCAGCCCCAGCATTTT. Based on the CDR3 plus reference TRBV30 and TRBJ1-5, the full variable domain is SQTIHQWPATLVQPVGSPLSLECTVEGTSNPNLYWYRQAAGRGLQLLFYSVGIGQISSEVPQNLSASRPQDRQFILSSKKLLLSDSGFYLCAWSQGGGSNQPQHFGDGTRLSIL.

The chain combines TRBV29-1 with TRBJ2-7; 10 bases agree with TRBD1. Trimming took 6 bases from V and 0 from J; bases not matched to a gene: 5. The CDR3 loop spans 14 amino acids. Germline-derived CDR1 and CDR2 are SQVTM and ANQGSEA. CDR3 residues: CSVGGQGDSYEQYF. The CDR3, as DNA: TGCAGCGTAGGCGGACAGGGGGACTCCTACGAGCAGTACTTC.

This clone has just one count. CDR3: CASSQDLPGTYNSPLHF. The CDR3 DNA follows: TGCGCCAGCAGCCAAGATTTGCCAGGGACCTATAATTCACCCCTCCACTTT. This chain connects TRBV4-1 to TRBJ1-6, with D perhaps TRBD1 (5 bases). V was clipped by 0 bases and J by 2 bases, with 11 bases between them. Germline values: CDR1 MGHRA, CDR2 YSYEKL. This CDR3 comprises 17 residues.

As DNA, the CDR3 is TGTGCCAGCTCACTGGGGACAGGGGACTATGGCTACACCTTC. Its protein product is CASSLGTGDYGYTF. This chain uses TRBV18 with TRBJ1-2; 10 bases align to TRBD1. The junction had 2 bases not matched to a gene; V was cut back by 4 bases and J by 3 bases. CDR1 is KGHSH and CDR2 is LQKENI in the germline V gene. The CDR3 totals 14 residues.

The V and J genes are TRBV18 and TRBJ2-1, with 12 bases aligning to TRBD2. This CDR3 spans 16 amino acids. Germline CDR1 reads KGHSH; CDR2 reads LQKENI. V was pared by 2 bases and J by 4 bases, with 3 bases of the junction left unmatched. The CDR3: CASSPGLAGLYNEQFF. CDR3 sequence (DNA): TGTGCCAGCTCACCAGGACTAGCGGGACTTTACAATGAGCAGTTCTTC.

For the CDR3, the DNA is TGTGCCAGCAGCTTGGAAGGTAGGAGAGAAGCTTTCTTT. Protein sequence: CASSLEGRREAFF. The chain employs TRBV5-4 and TRBJ1-1; D is uncertain. CDR1 is SGHNT and CDR2 is YYREEE in the germline V gene (reference sequence). Trimming cost V 0 bases and J 8 bases, with 11 bases left between them. The CDR3 consists of 13 residues.

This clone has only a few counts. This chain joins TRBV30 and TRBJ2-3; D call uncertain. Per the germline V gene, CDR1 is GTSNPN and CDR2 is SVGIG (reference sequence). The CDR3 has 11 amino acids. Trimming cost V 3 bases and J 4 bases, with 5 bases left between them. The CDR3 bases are TGTGCCTGGAGCTCAGCAGATACGCAGTATTTT. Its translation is CAWSSADTQYF.

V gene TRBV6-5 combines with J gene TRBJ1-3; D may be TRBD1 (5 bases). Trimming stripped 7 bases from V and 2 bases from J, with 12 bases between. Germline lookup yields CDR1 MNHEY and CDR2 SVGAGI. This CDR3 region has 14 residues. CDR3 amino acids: CASTQGRPGNTIYF. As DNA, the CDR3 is TGTGCCAGCACCCAGGGCCGCCCTGGAAACACCATATATTTT.

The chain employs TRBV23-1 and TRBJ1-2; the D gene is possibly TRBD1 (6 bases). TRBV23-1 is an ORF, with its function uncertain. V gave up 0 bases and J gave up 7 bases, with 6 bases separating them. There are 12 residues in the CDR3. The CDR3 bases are TGCGCCAGCAGTCAATCGGGGGCTGGCTACACCTTC. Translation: CASSQSGAGYTF.

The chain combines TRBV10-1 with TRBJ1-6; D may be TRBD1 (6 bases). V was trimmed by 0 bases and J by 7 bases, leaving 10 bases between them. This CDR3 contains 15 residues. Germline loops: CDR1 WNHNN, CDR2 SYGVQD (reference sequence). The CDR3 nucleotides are TGCGCCAGCAGTGAGTCGGTTCAGGGGAATTCACCCCTCCACTTT. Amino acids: CASSESVQGNSPLHF.

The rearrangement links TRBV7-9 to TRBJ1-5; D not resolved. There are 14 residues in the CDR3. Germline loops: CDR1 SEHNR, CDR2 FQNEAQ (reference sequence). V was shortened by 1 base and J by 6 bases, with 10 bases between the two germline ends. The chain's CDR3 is CASSLGEPGQPQHF. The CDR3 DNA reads TGTGCCAGCAGCTTAGGTGAGCCCGGTCAGCCCCAGCATTTT. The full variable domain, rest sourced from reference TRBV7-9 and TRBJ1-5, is DTGVSQNPRHKITKRGQNVTFRCDPISEHNRLYWYRQTLGQGPEFLTYFQNEAQLEKSRLLSDRFSAERPKGSFSTLEIQRTEQGDSAMYLCASSLGEPGQPQHFGDGTRLSIL.

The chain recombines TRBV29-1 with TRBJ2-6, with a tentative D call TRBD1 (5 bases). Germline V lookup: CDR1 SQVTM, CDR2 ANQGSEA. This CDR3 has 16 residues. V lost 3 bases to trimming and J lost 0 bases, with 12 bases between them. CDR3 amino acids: CSVEAGSHSGANVLTF. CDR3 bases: TGCAGCGTTGAGGCAGGGTCGCACTCTGGGGCCAACGTCCTGACTTTC.

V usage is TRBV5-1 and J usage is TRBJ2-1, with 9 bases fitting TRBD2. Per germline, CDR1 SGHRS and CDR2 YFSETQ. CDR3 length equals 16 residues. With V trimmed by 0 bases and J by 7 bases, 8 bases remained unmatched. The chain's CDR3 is CASSLVFAGGRNEQFF. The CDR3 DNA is TGCGCCAGCAGCTTGGTATTCGCGGGAGGGAGGAATGAGCAGTTCTTC.

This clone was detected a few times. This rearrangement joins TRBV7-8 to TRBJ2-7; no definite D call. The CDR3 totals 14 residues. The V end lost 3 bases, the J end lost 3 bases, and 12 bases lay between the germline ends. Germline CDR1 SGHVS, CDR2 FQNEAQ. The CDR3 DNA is TGTGCCAGCAGCTTCCTTAACAAGAACTACGAGCAGTACTTC. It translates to CASSFLNKNYEQYF. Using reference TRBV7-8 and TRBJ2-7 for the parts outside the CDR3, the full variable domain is GAGVSQSPRYKVAKRGQDVALRCDPISGHVSLFWYQQALGQGPEFLTYFQNEAQLDKSGLPSDRFFAERPEGSVSTLKIQRTQQEDSAVYLCASSFLNKNYEQYFGPGTRLTVT.

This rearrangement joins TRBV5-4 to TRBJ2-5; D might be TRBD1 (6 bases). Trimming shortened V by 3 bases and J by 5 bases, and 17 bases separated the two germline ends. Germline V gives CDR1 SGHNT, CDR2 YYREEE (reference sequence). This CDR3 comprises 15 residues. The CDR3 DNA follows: TGTGCCAGCAGCTCGGGCAACAGGGTTGGCGAGACCCAGTACTTC. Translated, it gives CASSSGNRVGETQYF.

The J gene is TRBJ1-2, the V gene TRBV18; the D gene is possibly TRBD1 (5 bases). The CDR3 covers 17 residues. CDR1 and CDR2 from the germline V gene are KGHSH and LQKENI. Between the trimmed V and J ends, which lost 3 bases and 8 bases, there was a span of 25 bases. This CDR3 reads CASSPLPARVEFGGYTF. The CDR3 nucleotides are TGTGCCAGCTCACCGCTCCCGGCCAGGGTCGAGTTCGGAGGCTACACCTTC.